The 23 T cell receptor beta chains listed next were all sequenced from one sample in a study of CD8+CD57+ T cells in acquired aplastic anemia. Researchers used genomic DNA as the template to profile TCR beta VDJ and CDR3. TCRdb re-called the reads through MiXCR, storing one row per CDR3 protein. The top ten clones hold approximately 42% of a sample with over 150,000 distinct CDR3 sequences, more than 60% of them seen once. Sequencing was done on patients that had shown CD8+CD57+ cell expansion by flow cytometry. Specimen: sorted CD4+, CD8+, or CD8+CD57+ T cells (not recorded which) from PBMCs. The receptors shown here come from a human donor with aplastic anemia.

V and J are TRBV9 and TRBJ1-5, with 7 positions matching TRBD1. CDR3 length equals 14 residues. In germline, CDR1 is SGDLS, CDR2 YYNGEE. V was pared by 3 bases and J by 4 bases, with 4 bases of the junction left unmatched. The CDR3 protein is CASSDTDRNQPQHF. The CDR3 region has the DNA TGTGCCAGCAGCGATACGGACAGGAATCAGCCCCAGCATTTT.

The CDR3 DNA follows: TGTGCCAGCAGAAAGGACAGGAGCTCCTACGAGCAGTACTTC. It translates to CASRKDRSSYEQYF. The gene calls are TRBV2 and TRBJ2-7; 7 bases map to TRBD1. The V gene's germline CDR1 is SNHLY and CDR2 FYNNEI. The CDR3 has 14 residues. Trimming removed 6 bases from V and 0 bases from J; junction bases left unmatched: 5.

A note on this clonotype: A junction end diverges from the germline sequence, so it may reflect a read error. The chain employs TRBV5-1 and TRBJ1-2; weak D call: TRBD1 (5 bases). Germline CDR1 reads SGHRS; CDR2 reads YFSETQ. This CDR3 comprises 15 residues. The CDR3 loop reads CASSFEGFANYGYTF. CDR3 coding DNA: TGCGCCAGCAGCTTCGAGGGGTTTGCTAATTATGGCTACACCTTC. The full variable domain, in which reference TRBV5-1 and TRBJ1-2 provide the parts outside the CDR3, is KAGVTQTPRYLIKTRGQQVTLSCSPISGHRSVSWYQQTPGQGLQFLFEYFSETQRNKGNFPGRFSGRQFSNSRSEMNVSTLELGDSALYLCASSFEGFANYGYTFGSGTRLTVV.

As regards this clonotype: Its ends do not fully match the called genes, so a read error is possible. V usage is TRBV7-9 and J usage is TRBJ2-1, with 14 bases identical to TRBD2. Germline CDR1 is SEHNR and CDR2 is FQNEAQ (reference sequence). CDR3 length equals 15 residues. CDR3 DNA sequence: TGCGCCAGCAGCTTGGGACTAGCGGGAGACAATGAGCAGTTCTTC. Amino acids: CASSLGLAGDNEQFF.

The chain employs TRBV20-1 and TRBJ2-3; 8 bases are a match to TRBD2. The germline V gene encodes CDR1 DFQATT and CDR2 SNEGSKA (reference sequence). The junction had 5 bases not matched to a gene; V was cut back by 5 bases and J by 1 base. The CDR3 length is 14 residues. CDR3 loop: CSAPVRGGTDTQYF. The CDR3 nucleotides are TGCAGTGCTCCCGTGCGGGGGGGCACAGATACGCAGTATTTT.

The V gene is TRBV9, the J gene TRBJ1-2, with TRBD1 identical over 8 bases. V was clipped by 5 bases and J by 7 bases; unmatched bases: 4. CDR3 length: 12 residues. Germline V lookup: CDR1 SGDLS, CDR2 YYNGEE. This CDR3 is CASRDRAVGYTF. The CDR3 DNA sequence: TGTGCCAGCAGGGACAGGGCGGTTGGCTACACCTTC.

This sequence joins TRBV19 and TRBJ1-3, with D maybe TRBD1 (5 bases). The CDR3 is 15 amino acids. CDR1 and CDR2 (germline): LNHDA, SQIVND (reference sequence). V lost 5 bases, J lost 0 bases, and 11 bases lay in between. The CDR3 region is CASSVDTGSGNTIYF. CDR3 in DNA: TGTGCCAGTAGTGTGGACACCGGCTCTGGAAACACCATATATTTT. Drawing the rest from reference TRBV19 and TRBJ1-3, the complete variable domain is DGGITQSPKYLFRKEGQNVTLSCEQNLNHDAMYWYRQDPGQGLRLIYYSQIVNDFQKGDIAEGYSVSREKKESFPLTVTSAQKNPTAFYLCASSVDTGSGNTIYFGEGSWLTVV.

The CDR3: CASSLGAGGPDTQYF. CDR3 DNA: TGTGCCAGCAGCTTAGGGGCGGGAGGTCCAGATACGCAGTATTTT. The V gene is TRBV7-9, the J gene TRBJ2-3; TRBD2 matches 8 bases. The CDR3 totals 15 residues. V was pared by 1 base and J by 4 bases, with 4 bases of the junction left unmatched. Germline V lookup: CDR1 SEHNR, CDR2 FQNEAQ (reference sequence).

This chain joins TRBV7-9 and TRBJ2-7, with D perhaps matching TRBD2 (5 bases). V was trimmed by 1 base and J by 5 bases, leaving 12 bases between them. Germline V gene sequence: CDR1 SEHNR, CDR2 FQNEAQ (reference sequence). The length of the CDR3 is 14 residues. CDR3 coding DNA: TGTGCCAGCAGCTTAGAGGGCCTCGGGAACGAGCAGTACTTC. This codes for CASSLEGLGNEQYF.

The chain combines TRBV29-1 with TRBJ2-5, with D tentatively TRBD2 (5 bases). The V end was cut by 8 bases, the J end by 0 bases, with 10 bases between. This CDR3 spans 12 amino acids. CDR1 is SQVTM and CDR2 is ANQGSEA in the germline V gene. This CDR3 reads CSHGDYQETQYF. CDR3 DNA sequence: TGCAGCCACGGGGATTACCAAGAGACCCAGTACTTC.

This clonotype was observed at least ten times. The chain uses TRBV20-1 and TRBJ2-1, with 7 positions matching TRBD2. With 1 base clipped from V and 9 bases from J, the junction kept 18 bases outside the gene matches. Germline V lookup: CDR1 DFQATT, CDR2 SNEGSKA (reference sequence). This CDR3 comprises 17 residues. CDR3 sequence (DNA): TGCAGTGCTAGAGTTTTCAACTCTAGTGCGGGGGTACGTGAGCAGTTCTTC. As protein: CSARVFNSSAGVREQFF.

This clonotype was found a few times. The chain carries TRBV24-1 and TRBJ1-5; possible D gene TRBD1, 6 bases. Germline V CDR1 and CDR2: KGHDR, SFDVKD. The V and J ends lost 4 bases and 4 bases respectively, with 10 bases between them. The CDR3 totals 14 residues. In DNA form, the CDR3 reads TGTGCCACCAGTGACACAGGACAGAATCAGCCCCAGCATTTT. Translating gives CATSDTGQNQPQHF.

The chain combines TRBV29-1 with TRBJ2-1; weak D call: TRBD2 (5 bases). This CDR3 spans 12 amino acids. The germline gives CDR1 SQVTM, CDR2 ANQGSEA. The V end was cut by 8 bases, the J end by 4 bases, with 12 bases between. The CDR3 protein is CSLIGLYNEQFF. The CDR3 bases are TGCAGCCTGATCGGACTGTACAATGAGCAGTTCTTC.

This clonotype showed up many times. The chain carries TRBV7-6 and TRBJ1-1; unclear D gene. The CDR3 runs to 14 residues. Germline V lookup: CDR1 SGHVS, CDR2 FNYEAQ. V was trimmed by 2 bases and J by 2 bases, leaving 9 bases between them. The chain's CDR3 is CASSLYTGNTEAFF. DNA of the CDR3: TGTGCCAGCAGCTTATATACGGGAAACACTGAAGCTTTCTTT. The variable domain in full, completed from reference TRBV7-6 and TRBJ1-1, reads GAGVSQSPRYKVTKRGQDVALRCDPISGHVSLYWYRQALGQGPEFLTYFNYEAQQDKSGLPNDRFSAERPEGSISTLTIQRTEQRDSAMYRCASSLYTGNTEAFFGQGTRLTVV.

In DNA form, the CDR3 reads TGTGCCAGCAGCCCTCTTGTTTCCTTCTATGGCTACACCTTC. It yields the protein CASSPLVSFYGYTF. The chain has TRBV6-5 and TRBJ1-2; D gene uncertain. Germline CDR1 is MNHEY and CDR2 is SVGAGI. V was cut by 6 bases and J by 4 bases, with 15 bases left in between. This CDR3 is built from 14 residues.

V and J are TRBV7-9 and TRBJ2-3; D gene unclear. Germline values: CDR1 SEHNR, CDR2 FQNEAQ (reference sequence). The CDR3 extends over 13 amino acids. Trimming left V 4 bases short and J 1 base short, with 6 bases between. The CDR3, as DNA: TGTGCCAGCAGCTACCTGGGCACAGATACGCAGTATTTT. This translates into CASSYLGTDTQYF.

This chain joins TRBV19 and TRBJ2-7; D unresolved. With 5 bases removed from V and 2 bases from J, the gap between germline ends came to 22 bases. This CDR3 is built from 17 residues. Germline V gene lookup returns CDR1 LNHDA and CDR2 SQIVND (reference sequence). The CDR3 region has the DNA TGTGCCAGTAGTCGTCCCACCACATCGGGTCTCCCCTACGAGCAGTACTTC. It is translated as CASSRPTTSGLPYEQYF.

The V gene is TRBV29-1, the J gene TRBJ2-3, with D maybe TRBD2 (6 bases). This CDR3 is built from 15 residues. CDR1 and CDR2 from the germline V gene are SQVTM and ANQGSEA. V was cut by 8 bases and J by 4 bases, with 22 bases left in between. The CDR3 DNA is TGCAGCCAAGCACGTCGGGGGTCGAGGTCAGATACGCAGTATTTT. Its translation is CSQARRGSRSDTQYF.

The genes are TRBV29-1 and TRBJ2-5; the D is unclear. V was pared by 4 bases and J by 0 bases, with 9 bases between. The CDR3 consists of 13 residues. Germline CDR1 and CDR2: SQVTM and ANQGSEA. DNA of the CDR3: TGCAGCGTTGTTGGACGGCACCAAGAGACCCAGTACTTC. It is translated as CSVVGRHQETQYF.

The chain has TRBV7-8 and TRBJ1-1; D remains ambiguous. This CDR3 has 14 amino acids. The germline CDR1 and CDR2 sequences are SGHVS and FQNEAQ. The V end lost 3 bases, the J end lost 0 bases, and 8 bases lay between the germline ends. The CDR3, as DNA: TGTGCCAGCAGCTTGGGCAGACTGAACACTGAAGCTTTCTTT. Amino acids: CASSLGRLNTEAFF.

This clonotype was found a few times. V and J are TRBV7-2 and TRBJ2-7; TRBD1 matches at 7 bases. V was pared by 4 bases and J by 1 base, with 4 bases of the junction left unmatched. The CDR3 runs 14 residues. Germline V lookup: CDR1 SGHTA, CDR2 FQGNSA. CDR3 amino acids: CASSSDRASYEQYF. The CDR3 DNA is TGTGCCAGCAGCTCCGACAGGGCATCCTACGAGCAGTACTTC.

CDR3: CASSSTSGKETQYF. The CDR3 bases are TGTGCCAGCAGTTCGACTAGCGGAAAAGAGACCCAGTACTTC. The genes are TRBV7-3 and TRBJ2-5; TRBD2 aligns across 9 bases. Germline V gives CDR1 SGHTA, CDR2 FQGTGA. The trim removed 6 bases at V and 3 bases at J, leaving 5 bases unmatched. CDR3 length: 14 amino acids.

This chain connects TRBV14 to TRBJ1-1; the D gene is possibly TRBD1 (5 bases). V was clipped by 0 bases and J by 5 bases, with 16 bases between them. CDR3 length equals 16 residues. Germline CDR1 SGHDN, CDR2 FVKESK. CDR3 residues: CASSQEGAGPNTEAFF. As DNA, the CDR3 is TGTGCCAGCAGCCAAGAAGGGGCAGGACCGAATACTGAAGCTTTCTTT.